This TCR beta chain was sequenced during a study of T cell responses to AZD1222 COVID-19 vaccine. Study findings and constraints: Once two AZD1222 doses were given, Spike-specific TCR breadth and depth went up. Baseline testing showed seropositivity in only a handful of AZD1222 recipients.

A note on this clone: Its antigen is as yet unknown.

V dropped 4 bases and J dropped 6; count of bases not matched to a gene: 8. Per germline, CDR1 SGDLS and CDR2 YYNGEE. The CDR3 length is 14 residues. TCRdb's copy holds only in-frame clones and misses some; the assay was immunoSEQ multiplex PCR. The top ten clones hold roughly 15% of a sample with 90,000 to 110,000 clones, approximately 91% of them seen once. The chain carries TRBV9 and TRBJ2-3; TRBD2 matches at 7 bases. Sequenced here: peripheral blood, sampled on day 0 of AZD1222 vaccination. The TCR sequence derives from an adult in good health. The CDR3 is CASSPGLVSDTQYF. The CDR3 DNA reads TGTGCCAGCAGCCCCGGACTAGTTTCGGATACGCAGTATTTT.